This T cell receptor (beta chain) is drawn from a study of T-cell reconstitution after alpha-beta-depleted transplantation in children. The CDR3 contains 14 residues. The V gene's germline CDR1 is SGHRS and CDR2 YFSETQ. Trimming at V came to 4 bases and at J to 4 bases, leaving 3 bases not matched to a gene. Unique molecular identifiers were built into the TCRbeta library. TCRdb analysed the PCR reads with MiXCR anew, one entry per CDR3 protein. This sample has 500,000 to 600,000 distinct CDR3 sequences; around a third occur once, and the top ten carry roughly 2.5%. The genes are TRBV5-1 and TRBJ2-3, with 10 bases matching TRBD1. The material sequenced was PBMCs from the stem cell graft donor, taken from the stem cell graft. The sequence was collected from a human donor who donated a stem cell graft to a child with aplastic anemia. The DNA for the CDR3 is TGCGCCAGCAGCACCGGGACAGGGGCAGATACGCAGTATTTT. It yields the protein CASSTGTGADTQYF.